This T cell receptor (beta chain) stems from a study of T cells after posttransplantation cyclophosphamide. This clone was counted once. Its target is unknown. Looked up from germline, CDR1 is MNHEY and CDR2 is SVGAGI. V lost 5 bases, J lost 4 bases, and 10 bases stayed unmatched. This CDR3 spans 15 amino acids. Study findings and constraints: TRB overlap between skin or GI tissue T cells and blood was limited.

Treatment was busulfan-fludarabine conditioning, a marrow graft, and cyclophosphamide on days +3 and +4. Sequencing used immunoSEQ multiplex PCR; TCRdb keeps in-frame clones, though not all of them. The sample records about 43,000 clones, roughly 87% being singletons. This chain joins TRBV6-5 and TRBJ1-2; 7 bases map to TRBD1. Source: PBMCs, taken about 64 days after allogeneic stem cell transplant with posttransplant cyclophosphamide. The sequence was obtained from a male patient aged 60-70 years who received an allogeneic stem cell transplant from a related donor and was CMV-positive. Part of the T cell pool may stem from the graft donor. The CDR3 sequence: CASSPGRGHGYGYTF. CDR3 DNA: TGTGCCAGCAGTCCTGGTAGGGGGCACGGCTATGGCTACACCTTC.